This T cell receptor (beta chain) is drawn from a study of blood T cell repertoires in COVID-19. The overall study: The study drew acute and convalescent COVID-19 samples from the United States, Italy and Spain. Sources were T cells, B-cell-depleted T cells, or PBMCs; the material itself was cDNA or gDNA.

How the authors handled the data: Using reference gene primer amplification, nucleated cell counts were estimated. The protocol was immunoSEQ multiplex PCR, while the TCRdb copy is restricted to in-frame clones and leaves out a portion. V, J and clone size are taken as reported in that table, and D and trimming were inferred from the DNA itself. In the table there are some 220,000 clones, around four fifths of which are singletons. This TCR came from an older woman with active or convalescent COVID-19. The specimen sequenced was peripheral blood.

DNA of the CDR3: TGCGCCAGCAGCCAAGAAAGCGGGAGGGGCTACAATGAGCAGTTCTTC. Protein: CASSQESGRGYNEQFF. The rearrangement uses TRBV4-1 and TRBJ2-1; 10 bases map to TRBD2. Germline CDR1 MGHRA, CDR2 YSYEKL. The CDR3 runs 16 residues. The V and J ends lost 0 bases and 3 bases, in that order; junction bases with no gene match: 2.